Below are 3 T cell receptor beta chains sequenced from a single sample in a study of cytomegalovirus exposure and HLA in healthy donors. The PCR was carried out with 60 Vbeta primers and 13 Jbeta primers. Sequencing used immunoSEQ multiplex PCR; TCRdb keeps in-frame clones, though not all of them. The sample consists of hundreds of thousands of clones, about 80% of them appearing once. The sequencing input was PBMCs. The origin of the receptors is a woman in her thirties or forties in good health and CMV-seronegative.

The chain carries TRBV18 and TRBJ2-2, with TRBD1 matching over 8 bases. CDR1 and CDR2 (germline): KGHSH, LQKENI. The CDR3 totals 17 residues. V gave up 0 bases and J gave up 7 bases; unmatched junction bases: 10. CDR3 in DNA: TGTGCCAGCTCACCACCAGGCGCCACAGGGGGTGGCGGGGAGCTGTTTTTT. Protein product: CASSPPGATGGGGELFF.

The chain employs TRBV19 and TRBJ1-2, with TRBD1 identical over 7 bases. This CDR3 comprises 14 residues. Germline CDR1 LNHDA, CDR2 SQIVND (reference sequence). J lost 8 bases, V lost 4 bases, and 10 bases had no gene match. CDR3 nucleotides: TGTGCCAGTAGTAATACTGTGACAGGGCTGGGCTACACCTTC. It is translated as CASSNTVTGLGYTF.

V and J are TRBV15 and TRBJ2-3; 7 nucleotides agree with TRBD2. The CDR3 runs to 14 residues. Germline CDR1 and CDR2: LNHNV and YYDKDF (reference sequence). Trimming took 0 bases from V and 8 from J; bases not matched to a gene: 5. The CDR3 protein is CATSRDSGGGTQYF. CDR3 nucleotides: TGTGCCACCAGCAGAGACTCTGGGGGGGGTACGCAGTATTTT.